Listed below are T cell receptor beta chains from one sample, sequenced in a study of Ad26.COV2.S vaccination and SARS-CoV-2 variants. The repertoire was sequenced with immunoSEQ multiplex PCR; TCRdb's copy has only in-frame clones and lacks some. The top ten hold about 11% of the sample, which has about 350,000 clones, 75% to 90% seen once. Sequencing was performed on peripheral blood, taken in a trial of Ad26.COV2.S vaccine versus placebo. The origin of the receptors is a person aged 18-65 years who received the Ad26.COV2.S COVID-19 vaccine or a placebo. Both conserved end residues are part of each CDR3. D genes are given only for firm matches. Expanded clones are given a class, and other clones once, few, many or no size at all.

j_call d_call v_call clone_size cdr3_aa cdr3_nt
TRBJ1-2 - TRBV5-1 - CASSTRTANYGYTF TGCGCCAGCAGCACCCGGACAGCCAACTATGGCTACACCTTC
TRBJ1-2 - TRBV7-9 - CASSLATPGVNGYTF TGTGCCAGCAGCTTAGCGACCCCAGGGGTAAATGGCTACACCTTC
TRBJ1-2 - TRBV24-1 - CATSDPPKDGNYGYTF TGTGCCACCAGTGACCCGCCCAAGGACGGGAACTATGGCTACACCTTC
TRBJ2-3 - TRBV7-2 - CASSLNGQGYGTDTQYF TGTGCCAGCAGCTTAAATGGGCAGGGCTATGGCACAGATACGCAGTATTTT
TRBJ2-1 - TRBV7-9 once CASSLFDVEQFF TGTGCCAGCAGCTTATTCGATGTTGAGCAGTTCTTC
TRBJ2-5 TRBD2 TRBV11-1 - CASSSMGLVQETQYF TGTGCCAGCAGCTCAATGGGACTAGTCCAAGAGACCCAGTACTTC
TRBJ2-5 TRBD1 TRBV2 - CASRDQTGGETQYF TGTGCCAGCAGAGACCAGACAGGGGGGGAGACCCAGTACTTC
TRBJ2-3 TRBD2 TRBV7-3 - CASSLRLAGADTQYF TGTGCCAGCAGCTTAAGACTAGCGGGAGCAGATACGCAGTATTTT
TRBJ2-3 - TRBV2 - CASSLLTPADTQYF TGTGCCAGCAGTCTCCTGACTCCGGCAGATACGCAGTATTTT
TRBJ1-2 - TRBV6-4 - CASRGHQNYGYTF TGTGCCAGCAGGGGACACCAGAACTATGGCTACACCTTC
TRBJ2-1 - TRBV6-1 - CASSEKREQFF TGTGCCAGCAGTGAAAAGCGTGAGCAGTTCTTC
TRBJ2-5 - TRBV7-6 - CASSPLVSETQYF TGTGCCAGCAGCCCCCTCGTTTCGGAGACCCAGTACTTC
TRBJ1-1 - TRBV19 - CASTYRQNTEAFF TGTGCCAGTACCTATCGACAGAACACTGAAGCTTTCTTT
TRBJ1-4 - TRBV18 - CASSRSVDNEKLFF TGTGCCAGCTCACGATCGGTCGATAATGAAAAACTGTTTTTT
TRBJ2-7 TRBD2 TRBV7-9 - CASSLLAGNSEQYF TGTGCCAGCAGCTTACTAGCGGGGAATAGCGAGCAGTACTTC
TRBJ1-6 TRBD1 TRBV10-1 - CASRGQGANSPLHF TGCGCCAGCAGAGGACAGGGTGCTAATTCACCCCTCCACTTT
TRBJ1-3 - TRBV4-2 - CASSQGAQSPGNTIYF TGTGCCAGCAGCCAAGGAGCGCAGTCCCCTGGAAACACCATATATTTT
TRBJ2-1 - TRBV3-1/TRBV3-2 - CASSHSTQPNEQFF TGTGCCAGCAGCCATTCCACACAGCCCAATGAGCAGTTCTTC
TRBJ1-5 TRBD1 TRBV5-6 - CASSFWAGGQPQHF TGTGCCAGCAGCTTCTGGGCAGGGGGCCAGCCCCAGCATTTT
TRBJ2-2 - TRBV28 - CASRVGSGNPGELFF TGTGCCAGCAGGGTGGGGTCAGGGAATCCCGGGGAGCTGTTTTTT
TRBJ2-5 TRBD2 TRBV30 - CAWTRLAGVGETQYF TGTGCCTGGACTCGCCTAGCGGGAGTAGGTGAGACCCAGTACTTC
TRBJ1-1 TRBD1 TRBV5-6 - CASSLGDRGLNTEAFF TGTGCCAGCAGCTTGGGCGACAGGGGGCTGAACACTGAAGCTTTCTTT
TRBJ1-6 - TRBV13 - CASSYMGTSDSPLHF TGTGCCAGCAGCTACATGGGAACTTCGGATTCACCCCTCCACTTT
TRBJ1-1 - TRBV30 - CAWSTELSGAFF TGTGCCTGGAGCACCGAACTGTCAGGAGCTTTCTTT
TRBJ2-2 - TRBV7-3 - CASSLGSAGELFF TGTGCCAGCAGCTTAGGAAGCGCCGGGGAGCTGTTTTTT
TRBJ2-7 - TRBV14 - CASSPPEVVGYEQYF TGTGCCAGCAGCCCACCCGAGGTGGTGGGCTACGAGCAGTACTTC
TRBJ1-1 - TRBV15 - CATSSGKVPNTEAFF TGTGCCACCAGCAGTGGTAAGGTACCGAACACTGAAGCTTTCTTT
TRBJ2-1 - TRBV3-1/TRBV3-2 - CASSYNSGIFF TGTGCCAGCAGCTACAACTCCGGGATTTTCTTC
TRBJ2-7 - TRBV19 - CASSIQGDYEQYF TGTGCCAGTAGTATTCAGGGCGACTACGAGCAGTACTTC
TRBJ2-5 - TRBV4-1 - CASSQGRTQETQYF TGCGCCAGCAGCCAAGGCAGGACCCAAGAGACCCAGTACTTC
TRBJ1-2 - TRBV6-1 - CASSEAPQGYTF TGTGCCAGCAGTGAAGCGCCCCAAGGCTACACCTTC
TRBJ2-6 - TRBV29-1 - CSVTILGANVLTF TGCAGCGTTACCATTCTCGGGGCCAACGTCCTGACTTTC
TRBJ2-6 - TRBV21-1 - CASSRWRTGANVLTF TGTGCCAGCAGCCGGTGGCGTACTGGGGCCAACGTCCTGACTTTC
TRBJ2-3 TRBD2 TRBV7-9 - CASSPRGLAGGRSTDTQYF TGTGCCAGCAGCCCGCGAGGACTAGCGGGGGGGCGTAGCACAGATACGCAGTATTTT
TRBJ1-4 - TRBV5-5 - CASSLDEYGEKLFF TGTGCCAGCAGCTTGGATGAGTACGGAGAAAAACTGTTTTTT
TRBJ1-1 - TRBV29-1 - CSVGSANTMNTEAFF TGCAGCGTTGGGTCCGCGAACACAATGAACACTGAAGCTTTCTTT
TRBJ1-1 - TRBV28 - CASSRSGVTEAFF TGTGCCAGCAGTCGATCAGGGGTTACTGAAGCTTTCTTT
TRBJ1-2 - TRBV28 - CASRLLMTGNGYTF TGTGCCAGCAGGTTATTGATGACGGGGAATGGCTACACCTTC
TRBJ1-4 - TRBV5-5 - CASSFLTMSNEKLFF TGTGCCAGCAGCTTTTTGACGATGTCTAATGAAAAACTGTTTTTT
TRBJ2-7 TRBD1 TRBV4-3 - CASSQGTGAHEQYF TGCGCCAGCAGCCAAGGGACAGGGGCCCACGAGCAGTACTTC
TRBJ2-7 - TRBV10-3 - CATTEGYEQYF TGTGCCACCACCGAAGGGTACGAGCAGTACTTC
TRBJ1-3 - TRBV9 - CASSVGTGNTIYF TGTGCCAGCAGCGTGGGTACAGGAAACACCATATATTTT
TRBJ2-3 TRBD2 TRBV24-1 - CATSDSEEAGGPRDTQYF TGTGCCACCAGTGATTCTGAGGAGGCGGGAGGGCCGCGGGATACGCAGTATTTT
TRBJ2-1 TRBD2 TRBV27 - CASSPWTSGRDNEQFF TGTGCCAGCAGTCCTTGGACTAGCGGGAGGGACAATGAGCAGTTCTTC
TRBJ2-1 - TRBV3-1/TRBV3-2 - CASSQPRSRRFF TGTGCCAGCAGCCAACCAAGGTCCCGGCGGTTCTTC
TRBJ1-5 TRBD1 TRBV27 - CASKSYGQGENQPQHF TGTGCCAGCAAGTCGTATGGGCAGGGGGAAAATCAGCCCCAGCATTTT
TRBJ1-5 - TRBV12-3/TRBV12-4 - CASSSSSYQPQHF TGTGCCAGCAGTTCCTCGAGTTACCAGCCCCAGCATTTT
TRBJ2-3 - TRBV21-1 once CASSQGDSSTDTQYF TGTGCCAGCAGCCAGGGAGACAGTAGCACAGATACGCAGTATTTT
TRBJ1-5 - TRBV19 - CASSIPGDQPQHF TGTGCCAGTAGTATTCCGGGGGATCAGCCCCAGCATTTT
TRBJ2-3 - TRBV7-2 - CASSPFGDTQYF TGTGCCAGCAGCCCGTTCGGAGATACGCAGTATTTT
TRBJ2-3 - TRBV27 - CASRRERDTQYF TGTGCCAGCAGGAGGGAACGAGATACGCAGTATTTT
TRBJ1-5 - TRBV6-2/TRBV6-3 - CASSMGTFEGPQHF TGTGCCAGCAGCATGGGGACCTTTGAAGGACCCCAGCATTTT
TRBJ1-3 TRBD1 TRBV28 once CASIKTGAGNTIYF TGTGCCAGCATCAAGACAGGGGCTGGAAACACCATATATTTT